What follows are 7 T cell receptor beta chains derived from one specimen sequenced in a study of blood T cell repertoires in COVID-19. Clones were sequenced by immunoSEQ multiplex PCR, and TCRdb holds only the in-frame ones, with some missing. This sample has over 150,000 clones; approximately 78% occur once, and the top ten carry around a sixth. The sample was PBMCs or T cells enriched from blood (not recorded which). All receptors derive from a woman in her forties or fifties who had recovered from COVID-19.

The chain joins TRBV18 to TRBJ2-1; TRBD1 might be the D (5 bases). Per the germline V gene, CDR1 is KGHSH and CDR2 is LQKENI. The CDR3 contains 11 residues. Trimming left V 4 bases short and J 7 bases short, with 5 bases between. The CDR3 region is CASSQGNEQFF. The CDR3 DNA reads as TGTGCCAGCTCACAGGGGAATGAGCAGTTCTTC.

The rearrangement uses TRBV15 and TRBJ2-1, with D possibly TRBD2 on 5 matching bases. The CDR3 consists of 19 residues. Germline assignment: CDR1 LNHNV and CDR2 YYDKDF (reference sequence). V dropped 0 bases and J dropped 3 bases, with 21 bases sitting between them. CDR3 nucleotide sequence: TGTGCCACCAGCAGAGAGGACTTAATTGACCCCCGGGACTACAATGAGCAGTTCTTC. The encoded protein is CATSREDLIDPRDYNEQFF.

In DNA, the CDR3 is TGCGCCAGCAGCCAATGGAGTGAGCAGTTCTTC. The encoded protein is CASSQWSEQFF. V gene TRBV4-1 combines with J gene TRBJ2-1; D is ambiguous. Germline V CDR1 and CDR2: MGHRA, YSYEKL. This CDR3 spans 11 amino acids. Between the trimmed V and J ends, which lost 2 bases and 9 bases, there was a span of 5 bases.

The chain's CDR3 is CASSLSRGSDTQYF. The CDR3 DNA is TGTGCCAGCAGCTTGTCGCGGGGCTCAGATACGCAGTATTTT. The V gene is TRBV5-6, the J gene TRBJ2-3, with D possibly TRBD2 on 6 matching bases. The CDR3 has 14 residues. Germline-derived CDR1 and CDR2 are SGHDT and YYEEEE. V lost 1 base and J 4 bases, leaving 10 bases between the germline ends.

The chain combines TRBV28 with TRBJ2-2; maybe TRBD2 (5 bases). Trimming pared 6 bases from V and 5 bases from J, leaving 10 bases between. CDR1 MDHEN and CDR2 SYDVKM come from the germline V gene. The CDR3 length is 13 residues. The CDR3 nucleotides read TGTGCCAGCAGGGGAGAGGAAACCGGGGAGCTGTTTTTT. Protein product: CASRGEETGELFF.

This CDR3 is CASSSRLGTGELFF. In DNA form, the CDR3 reads TGTGCCAGCAGTTCGAGGCTTGGCACCGGGGAGCTGTTTTTT. J is TRBJ2-2 and V is TRBV6-2 or TRBV6-3; no clear D. This CDR3 region has 14 residues. V lost 4 bases and J 4 bases, leaving 10 bases between the germline ends. Germline V CDR1 and CDR2: MNHEY, SVGEGT.

CDR3 sequence (DNA): TGCGCCAGCAGCTTCCGACTAGCGGGAGGGGGGAGCACAGATACGCAGTATTTT. Translating it yields CASSFRLAGGGSTDTQYF. The chain combines TRBV5-1 with TRBJ2-3; 14 nucleotides line up with TRBD2. J gave up 0 bases and V 2 bases, and 5 bases lay outside the gene matches. The V gene's germline CDR1 is SGHRS and CDR2 YFSETQ. CDR3 length: 18 residues.